This T cell receptor (beta chain) was sequenced for a study of multiple sclerosis patients with progressive multifocal leukoencephalopathy. General study points: It is unclear whether the findings reflect JC virus infection or general immunocompromise.

A note on this clone: As yet, its antigen is unknown.

The repertoire was sequenced with immunoSEQ multiplex PCR; TCRdb's copy has only in-frame clones and lacks some. Of 25,000 to 35,000 clones in the sample, over 85% are singletons; the top ten hold less than 1.6%. Time point described: more than five months of natalizumab therapy. The sequence came from a human donor with multiple sclerosis. The input for sequencing was PBMCs, taken from a patient treated with natalizumab.

The CDR3 DNA follows: TGCGCCAGCAGCCCCGAAGGACAGGGCGCGCTTGAGGAGCAGTACTTC. Translated: CASSPEGQGALEEQYF. V gene TRBV5-1 combines with J gene TRBJ2-7; TRBD1 matches at 8 bases. This CDR3 is 16 amino acids long. With 4 bases clipped from V and 7 bases from J, the junction kept 16 bases outside the gene matches. Germline values: CDR1 SGHRS, CDR2 YFSETQ.